These T cell receptor beta chains were read from a single sample in a study of blood T cell repertoires in COVID-19. The protocol was immunoSEQ multiplex PCR, while the TCRdb copy is restricted to in-frame clones and leaves out a portion. The table includes about 190,000 clones, less than 80% detected once. Sample: peripheral blood. The source is a man aged 50 to 60 who had recovered from COVID-19. Each CDR3 is given with its conserved first and last residue. The order of the fields is clone size, V gene, D gene, J gene, CDR3 DNA, CDR3 protein. A D gene is named only where the DNA matches it firmly. Clone size appears in some rows only: once, few, many, or a class for an expanded clone.

>-|TRBV28|-|TRBJ1-5
TGTGCCAGCACCGATTCGATGAGGGTGCATCAGCCCCAGCATTTT
CASTDSMRVHQPQHF
>-|TRBV6-6|-|TRBJ1-5
TGTGCCAGCACCTACCTCAATCAGCCCCAGCATTTT
CASTYLNQPQHF
>few|TRBV25-1|TRBD2|TRBJ2-3
TGTGCCAGCAGTGAATCGACTAGCGGTAGCACAGATACGCAGTATTTT
CASSESTSGSTDTQYF
>-|TRBV7-8|TRBD2|TRBJ2-7
TGTGCCAGCAGCTTATCGGCGGGAGGCTCCTACGAGCAGTACTTC
CASSLSAGGSYEQYF
>-|TRBV6-6|-|TRBJ2-3
TGTGCCAGCAGAAACCTGGAGGGGGCAGGCACAGATACGCAGTATTTT
CASRNLEGAGTDTQYF
>once|TRBV5-1|TRBD2|TRBJ2-5
TGCGCCAGCAGCTTGGTCGGACTAGCGGGAGGGCCCTGGAAAGAGACCCAGTACTTC
CASSLVGLAGGPWKETQYF
>-|TRBV7-2|TRBD1|TRBJ1-5
TGTGCCAGCAGCTCCCGGACAGGGAGCAATCAGCCCCAGCATTTT
CASSSRTGSNQPQHF
>-|TRBV11-2|TRBD1|TRBJ1-1
TGTGCCAGCAGCACGCGGGACAGCCGGGGGGCTTTCTTT
CASSTRDSRGAFF
>-|TRBV4-1|TRBD1|TRBJ2-7
TGCGCCAGCGGCGCAGGGGGCCCTCCCTACGAGCAGTACTTC
CASGAGGPPYEQYF
>-|TRBV11-2|-|TRBJ1-4
TGTGCCAGCAGCTTAGATCGTGGGAGTGAAAAACTGTTTTTT
CASSLDRGSEKLFF
>-|TRBV11-3|-|TRBJ2-1
TGTGCCAGCAGCGAGGAGGGCGGGATCAATGAGCAGTTCTTC
CASSEEGGINEQFF
>-|TRBV25-1|-|TRBJ1-1
TGTGCCAGCAGTTTAACTGACAGCGCTGAAGCTTTCTTT
CASSLTDSAEAFF
>-|TRBV7-9|TRBD1|TRBJ2-7
TGTGCCAGCAGCATGGGACAGGGGCCCTCCGAGCAGTACTTC
CASSMGQGPSEQYF
>once|TRBV5-6|-|TRBJ2-6
TGTGCCAGCAGACCATTTAGCTCTGGGGCCAACGTCCTGACTTTC
CASRPFSSGANVLTF
>few|TRBV7-9|TRBD1|TRBJ1-5
TGTGCCAGCAGCTTAGGTACAGGGGGCAATCAGCCCCAGCATTTT
CASSLGTGGNQPQHF
>few|TRBV6-2/TRBV6-3|-|TRBJ1-1
TGTGCCAGCAGTCGGGGATTGGGAGGGGTGAACACTGAAGCTTTCTTT
CASSRGLGGVNTEAFF
>-|TRBV19|TRBD1|TRBJ1-5
TGTGCCAGTAGTACCACGGACAGGGCCCTGGATCAGCCCCAGCATTTT
CASSTTDRALDQPQHF
>-|TRBV5-1|TRBD1|TRBJ1-2
TGCGCCAGCAGCTCACTTCCCGGGACAGGGTTAATTGTCACCTTC
CASSSLPGTGLIVTF
>-|TRBV18|-|TRBJ1-2
TGTGCCAGCTCATCACAAGCCAGGGTTGTAAATGGCTACACCTTC
CASSSQARVVNGYTF
>-|TRBV21-1|-|TRBJ1-1
TGTGCCAGCAGCCGAACTAGGGGGGGTCCCATGAACACTGAAGCTTTCTTT
CASSRTRGGPMNTEAFF
>-|TRBV4-1|TRBD2|TRBJ2-1
TGCGCCAGCAGCCAAGAGCGACTAGCGGGAGCTAATGAGCAGTTCTTC
CASSQERLAGANEQFF
>-|TRBV5-1|TRBD2|TRBJ2-1
TGCGCCAGCAGCTTGGCGGGACTAGCGGGAGTGGGTGAGCAGTTCTTC
CASSLAGLAGVGEQFF
>once|TRBV4-1|TRBD2|TRBJ2-7
TGCGCCAGCAGCCAGTATAGCGGGATGGCCTACGAGCAGTACTTC
CASSQYSGMAYEQYF
>-|TRBV6-4|TRBD1|TRBJ2-7
TGTGCCAGCAGTCTGGACAGGAACATCCTCTACGAGCAGTACTTC
CASSLDRNILYEQYF
>-|TRBV6-5|TRBD1|TRBJ2-1
TGTGCCAGCAGATCGACAGGGGGGAATGAGCAGTTCTTC
CASRSTGGNEQFF
>-|TRBV19|-|TRBJ2-1
TGTGCCAGTAGCACTGGACTCCATGAGCAGTTCTTC
CASSTGLHEQFF
>few|TRBV2|-|TRBJ1-1
TGTGCCAGCAGTGCTACAGGGTTAGCTGAAGCTTTCTTT
CASSATGLAEAFF
>once|TRBV18|TRBD1|TRBJ1-3
TGTGCCAGCTCACCAGACAGGGCTGGAAACACCATATATTTT
CASSPDRAGNTIYF
>-|TRBV2|-|TRBJ2-1
TGTGCCAGCAGTGTAACAGACTACAATGAGCAGTTCTTC
CASSVTDYNEQFF
>few|TRBV6-5|TRBD1|TRBJ2-3
TGTGCCAGCAGAAAGACAGGGGAGGTAGATACGCAGTATTTT
CASRKTGEVDTQYF
>-|TRBV11-2|TRBD1|TRBJ1-2
TGTGCCAGCAGCACCCAGACAGGGTCTGGCTACACCTTC
CASSTQTGSGYTF
>-|TRBV4-3|-|TRBJ2-1
TGCGCCAGCAGCCTCGGGACCTACAATGAGCAGTTCTTC
CASSLGTYNEQFF
>-|TRBV20-1|-|TRBJ1-1
TGCAGTGCTCTAGAGTCCATTGAAGCTTTCTTT
CSALESIEAFF
>-|TRBV6-5|-|TRBJ1-1
TGTGCCAGCAGCGTCGGGACTGAAGCTTTCTTT
CASSVGTEAFF
>-|TRBV11-2|TRBD2|TRBJ2-1
TGTGCCAGCAGCTTATCGGGACTAGCGGGAATTAATGAGCAGTTCTTC
CASSLSGLAGINEQFF
>-|TRBV5-6|-|TRBJ1-5
TGTGCCAGCAGCTTGCGGGGAGCTCAGCCCCAGCATTTT
CASSLRGAQPQHF
>-|TRBV27|-|TRBJ1-5
TGTACCAGCAGTCCCCGCGGAATGGCTCAGCCCCAGCATTTT
CTSSPRGMAQPQHF
>-|TRBV6-2/TRBV6-3|-|TRBJ2-2
TGTGCCAGCAGTGACAGGTCCACCGGGGAGCTGTTTTTT
CASSDRSTGELFF
>-|TRBV7-2|-|TRBJ2-7
TGTGCCAGCAGCCCATCCTTGACATCTACCGAGCAGTACTTC
CASSPSLTSTEQYF
>-|TRBV29-1|-|TRBJ1-1
TGCAGCGTTGAAGATATAATGGCTTTCTTT
CSVEDIMAFF
>-|TRBV19|-|TRBJ2-2
TGTGCCAGTAGATTAGGCACAGGGCAGTCCTACACCGGGGAGCTGTTTTTT
CASRLGTGQSYTGELFF
>-|TRBV6-5|TRBD1|TRBJ1-5
TGTGCCAGCAGGCCCGGGACAGTCAATCAGCCCCAGCATTTT
CASRPGTVNQPQHF
>-|TRBV18|TRBD1|TRBJ1-1
TGTGCCAGCTCAGGCTCAGGGGGCGCGTTCACTGAAGCTTTCTTT
CASSGSGGAFTEAFF
>-|TRBV19|TRBD1|TRBJ1-4
TGTGCCAGTAGTTCGGATGGGACAGTATCTGCAACTAATGAAAAACTGTTTTTT
CASSSDGTVSATNEKLFF
>-|TRBV7-9|TRBD2|TRBJ2-3
TGTGCCAGCAGCTTCACTAGCGGGAGAACAGATACGCAGTATTTT
CASSFTSGRTDTQYF
>-|TRBV5-4|TRBD1|TRBJ2-7
TGTGCCAGCAGCCCCGGACCGGGACAGTCCCCGGGGCAGTACTTC
CASSPGPGQSPGQYF
>-|TRBV11-1|TRBD1|TRBJ2-7
TGTGCCAGCAGCCACACCGCGACAGGGGTTGGCGAGCAGTACTTC
CASSHTATGVGEQYF
>-|TRBV30|-|TRBJ1-1
TGTGCCTGGAGCGGGACACTGATGAACACTGAAGCTTTCTTT
CAWSGTLMNTEAFF
>-|TRBV19|-|TRBJ2-3
TGTGCCAGTAGTATAGGAGGGTACACAGATACGCAGTATTTT
CASSIGGYTDTQYF
>-|TRBV2|-|TRBJ2-6
TGTGCCAGCTTCCTTTCTGGGGCCAACGTCCTGACTTTC
CASFLSGANVLTF
>once|TRBV3-1/TRBV3-2|-|TRBJ1-1
TGTGCCAGCAGCCAATCCAGGGAGGGCACTGAAGCTTTCTTT
CASSQSREGTEAFF
>-|TRBV13|-|TRBJ2-2
TGTGCCAGCAGCGCTACGTTTGGGGGCTCACTCCTGAACACCGGGGAGCTGTTTTTT
CASSATFGGSLLNTGELFF
>-|TRBV30|-|TRBJ2-2
TGTGCCTGGAGTGAGCGACCGGGAATAGCGTACACCGGGGAGCTGTTTTTT
CAWSERPGIAYTGELFF
>-|TRBV14|TRBD1|TRBJ1-2
TGTGCCAGCAGCCAAGTTAGGGGGCCTTCTAACTATGGCTACACCTTC
CASSQVRGPSNYGYTF
>-|TRBV6-5|-|TRBJ1-6
TGTGCCAGCAGGGGGGCCTTAGGCGATTCACCCCTCCACTTT
CASRGALGDSPLHF
>few|TRBV2|-|TRBJ2-3
TGTGCCAGCAGCATGGGACTGCGGAACACAGATACGCAGTATTTT
CASSMGLRNTDTQYF
>-|TRBV6-5|TRBD1|TRBJ1-2
TGTGCCAGCAGAGAGACAGGGGTTGGCTACACCTTC
CASRETGVGYTF
>-|TRBV5-1|-|TRBJ2-1
TGCGCCAGCAGCTTGTCGCTAGCGAAGTACAATGAGCAGTTCTTC
CASSLSLAKYNEQFF